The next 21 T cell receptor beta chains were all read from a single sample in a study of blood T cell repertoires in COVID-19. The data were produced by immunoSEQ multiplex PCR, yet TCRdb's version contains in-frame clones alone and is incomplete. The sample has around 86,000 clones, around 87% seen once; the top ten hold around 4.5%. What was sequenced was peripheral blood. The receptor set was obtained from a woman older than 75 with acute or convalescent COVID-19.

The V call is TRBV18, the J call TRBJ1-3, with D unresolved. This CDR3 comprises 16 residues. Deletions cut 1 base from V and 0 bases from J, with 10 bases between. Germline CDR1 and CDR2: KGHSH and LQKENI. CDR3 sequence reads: CASSPRRATSGNTIYF. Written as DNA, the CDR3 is TGTGCCAGCTCACCACGAAGAGCGACCTCTGGAAACACCATATATTTT.

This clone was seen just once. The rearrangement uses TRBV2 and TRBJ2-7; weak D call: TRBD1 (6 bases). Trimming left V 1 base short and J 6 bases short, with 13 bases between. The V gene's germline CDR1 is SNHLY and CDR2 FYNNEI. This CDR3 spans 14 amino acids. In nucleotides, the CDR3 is TGTGCCAGCAGTGAAGTGGCCAGGGGAGCCGAGCAGTACTTC. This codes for CASSEVARGAEQYF.

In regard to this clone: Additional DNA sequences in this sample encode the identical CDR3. CDR3 region: CAWGTGNTEAFF. DNA for the CDR3: TGTGCCTGGGGGACAGGAAACACTGAAGCTTTCTTT. The chain recombines TRBV30 with TRBJ1-1, with 8 bases fitting TRBD1. This CDR3 is 12 amino acids long. V dropped 5 bases and J dropped 2; count of bases not matched to a gene: 1. The germline V gene encodes CDR1 GTSNPN and CDR2 SVGIG (reference sequence).

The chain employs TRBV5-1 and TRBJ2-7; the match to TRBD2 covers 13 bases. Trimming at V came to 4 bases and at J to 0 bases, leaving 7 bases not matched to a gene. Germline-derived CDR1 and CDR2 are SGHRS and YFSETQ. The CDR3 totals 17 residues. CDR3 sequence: CASSRFTSGGASYEQYF. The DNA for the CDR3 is TGCGCCAGCAGCCGTTTTACTAGCGGGGGGGCCTCCTACGAGCAGTACTTC.

CDR3 DNA: TGTGCCAGCAGTTCGTCCCGGCGGAGGAATCAGCCCCAGCATTTT. This encodes CASSSSRRRNQPQHF. This chain links TRBV6-5 with TRBJ1-5, with unresolved D. The CDR3 length is 15 residues. Trimming removed 4 bases at V and 4 bases at J, with 14 bases between. Germline V gives CDR1 MNHEY, CDR2 SVGAGI.

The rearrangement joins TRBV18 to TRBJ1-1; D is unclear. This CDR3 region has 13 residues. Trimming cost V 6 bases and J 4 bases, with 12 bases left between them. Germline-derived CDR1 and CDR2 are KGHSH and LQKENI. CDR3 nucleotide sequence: TGTGCCAGCTCTTCGGGGTTGGTCACTGAAGCTTTCTTT. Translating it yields CASSSGLVTEAFF.

CDR3 sequence: CASSPGQGPLYGYTF. As DNA, the CDR3 is TGTGCCAGCAGCCCGGGACAGGGGCCCCTCTATGGCTACACCTTC. The chain carries TRBV3-1 (or the pseudogene TRBV3-2) and TRBJ1-2, with 10 bases lining up with TRBD1. V lost 4 bases and J lost 4; bases outside the gene matches: 6. CDR1 LGHDT and CDR2 YNNKEL come from the germline V gene (reference sequence). There are 15 residues in the CDR3.

The CDR3 nucleotides are TGTGCCAGCAGAACAGGGCCAGAGAAAAGCTACACCTTC. Translating it yields CASRTGPEKSYTF. The rearrangement joins TRBV2 to TRBJ1-2; maybe TRBD1 (6 bases). CDR1 and CDR2 (germline): SNHLY, FYNNEI. V dropped 6 bases and J dropped 9 bases, with 17 bases sitting between them. This CDR3 spans 13 amino acids.

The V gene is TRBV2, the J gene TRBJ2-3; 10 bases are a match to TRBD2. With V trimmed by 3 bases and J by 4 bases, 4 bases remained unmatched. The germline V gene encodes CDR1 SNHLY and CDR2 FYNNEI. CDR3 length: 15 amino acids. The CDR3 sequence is CASSEASGSSDTQYF. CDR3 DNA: TGTGCCAGCAGTGAGGCTAGCGGGAGTTCAGATACGCAGTATTTT.

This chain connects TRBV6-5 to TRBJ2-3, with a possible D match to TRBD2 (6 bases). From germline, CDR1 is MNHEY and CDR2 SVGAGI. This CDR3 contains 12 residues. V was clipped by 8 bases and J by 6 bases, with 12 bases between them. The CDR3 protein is CASSGSADTQYF. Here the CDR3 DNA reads TGTGCCAGCTCCGGGAGTGCGGATACGCAGTATTTT.

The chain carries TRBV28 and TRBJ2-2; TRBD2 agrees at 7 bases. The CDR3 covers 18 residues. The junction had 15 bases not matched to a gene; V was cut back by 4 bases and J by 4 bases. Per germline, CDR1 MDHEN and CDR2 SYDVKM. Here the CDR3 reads CASSSPRRAGRGTGELFF. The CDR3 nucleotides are TGTGCCAGCAGTTCCCCAAGGAGGGCAGGGAGGGGCACCGGGGAGCTGTTTTTT.

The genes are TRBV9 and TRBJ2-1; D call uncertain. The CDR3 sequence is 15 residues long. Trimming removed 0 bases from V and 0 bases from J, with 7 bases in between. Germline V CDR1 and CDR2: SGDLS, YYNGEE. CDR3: CASSVDPSSYNEQFF. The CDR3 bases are TGTGCCAGCAGCGTAGACCCCAGCTCCTACAATGAGCAGTTCTTC.

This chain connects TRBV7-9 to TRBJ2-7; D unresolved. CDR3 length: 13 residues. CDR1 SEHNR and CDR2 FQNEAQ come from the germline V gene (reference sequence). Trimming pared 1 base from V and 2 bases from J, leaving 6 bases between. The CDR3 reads CASSLGSTYEQYF. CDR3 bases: TGTGCCAGCAGCTTAGGATCTACCTACGAGCAGTACTTC.

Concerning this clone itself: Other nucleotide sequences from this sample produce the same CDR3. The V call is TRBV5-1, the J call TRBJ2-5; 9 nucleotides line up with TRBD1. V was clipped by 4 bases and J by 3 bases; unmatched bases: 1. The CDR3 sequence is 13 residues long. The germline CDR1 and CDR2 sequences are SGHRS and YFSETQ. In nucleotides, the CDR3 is TGCGCCAGCAGCCGACAGGGGGAAGAGACCCAGTACTTC. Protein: CASSRQGEETQYF.

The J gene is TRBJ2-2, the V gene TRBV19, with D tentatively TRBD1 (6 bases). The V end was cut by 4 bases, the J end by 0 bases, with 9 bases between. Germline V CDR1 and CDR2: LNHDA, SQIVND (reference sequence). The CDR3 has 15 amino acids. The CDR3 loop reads CASSTGAANTGELFF. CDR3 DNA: TGTGCCAGTAGTACAGGGGCCGCGAACACCGGGGAGCTGTTTTTT.

DNA of the CDR3: TGTGCCAGCTCACCAGGACAGGGGAACAATCAGCCCCAGCATTTT. It translates to CASSPGQGNNQPQHF. The genes are TRBV18 and TRBJ1-5; TRBD1 matches 9 bases. V lost 2 bases, J lost 3 bases, and 2 bases stayed unmatched. This CDR3 comprises 15 residues. The V gene's germline CDR1 is KGHSH and CDR2 LQKENI.

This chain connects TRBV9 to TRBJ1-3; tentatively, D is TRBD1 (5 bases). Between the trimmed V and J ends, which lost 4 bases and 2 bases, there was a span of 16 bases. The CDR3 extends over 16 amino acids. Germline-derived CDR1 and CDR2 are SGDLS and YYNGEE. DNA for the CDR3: TGTGCCAGCAGCCCTACCGCGGGGGGTGCTGGAAACACCATATATTTT. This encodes CASSPTAGGAGNTIYF.

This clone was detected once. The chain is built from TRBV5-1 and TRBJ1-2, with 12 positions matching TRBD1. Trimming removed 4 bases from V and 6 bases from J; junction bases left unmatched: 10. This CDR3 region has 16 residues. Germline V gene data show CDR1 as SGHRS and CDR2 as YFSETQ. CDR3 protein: CASSLIPGQGADGYTF. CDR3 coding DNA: TGCGCCAGCAGCCTAATTCCGGGACAGGGGGCTGATGGCTACACCTTC.

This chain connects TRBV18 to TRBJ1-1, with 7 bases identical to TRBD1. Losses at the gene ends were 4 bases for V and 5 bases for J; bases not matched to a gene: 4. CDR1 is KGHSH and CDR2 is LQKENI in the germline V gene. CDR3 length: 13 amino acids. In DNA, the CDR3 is TGTGCCAGCTCACGCACAGGGGAGACTGAAGCTTTCTTT. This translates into CASSRTGETEAFF.

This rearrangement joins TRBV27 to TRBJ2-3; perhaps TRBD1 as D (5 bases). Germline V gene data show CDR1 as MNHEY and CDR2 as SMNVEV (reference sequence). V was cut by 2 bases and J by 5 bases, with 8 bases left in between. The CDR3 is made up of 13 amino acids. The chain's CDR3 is CASSLGAVDTQYF. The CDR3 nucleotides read TGTGCCAGCAGTTTAGGGGCCGTAGATACGCAGTATTTT.

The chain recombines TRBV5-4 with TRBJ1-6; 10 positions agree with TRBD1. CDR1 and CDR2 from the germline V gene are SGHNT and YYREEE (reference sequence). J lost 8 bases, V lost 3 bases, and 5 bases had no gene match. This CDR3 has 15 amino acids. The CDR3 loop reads CASSSTGQGDSPLHF. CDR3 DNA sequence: TGTGCCAGCAGCTCGACCGGACAGGGGGATTCACCCCTCCACTTT.